These T cell receptor beta chains were read from a single sample in a study of T cells in narcolepsy. The assay was immunoSEQ multiplex PCR, and TCRdb's table has in-frame clones only and misses some. Found here are around 42,000 clones, about 87% of them singletons; the top ten hold more than 0.9%. The sequenced material came from CD45RA- memory CD4+ T cells from PBMCs. These receptors were collected from a human donor with narcolepsy. Each CDR3 is given with its conserved first and last residue. Fields, in order: V gene, D gene, clone size, J gene, CDR3 DNA, CDR3 protein. D genes are given only for firm matches. Not all rows give a size; the values are once, few, many and, for expanded clones, a class.

>TRBV6-6|-|-|TRBJ1-4
TGTGCCAGCAGTTACACGTGGAATGAAAAACTGTTTTTT
CASSYTWNEKLFF
>TRBV6-1|-|-|TRBJ1-1
TGTGCCAGCAGTGCAGGGGCTCGAGCTTTCTTT
CASSAGARAFF
>TRBV28|TRBD1|-|TRBJ1-2
TGTGCCAGCAGCCCCAGGGGGTCGAACTATGGCTACACCTTC
CASSPRGSNYGYTF
>TRBV11-3|-|once|TRBJ2-2
TGTGCCAGCAGCCGGAGGACCGGGGAGCTGTTTTTT
CASSRRTGELFF
>TRBV6-6|-|-|TRBJ1-1
TGTGCCAGCATACAGGCCACTGAAGCTTTCTTT
CASIQATEAFF
>TRBV18|-|-|TRBJ2-7
TGTGCCAGCTCACCGGCGGCGGGCCCATCCTACGAGCAGTACTTC
CASSPAAGPSYEQYF
>TRBV30|TRBD1|-|TRBJ1-1
TGTGCCTGGAGTGAAGGACAGGGGATTGACACTGAAGCTTTCTTT
CAWSEGQGIDTEAFF
>TRBV6-5|-|-|TRBJ1-2
TGTGCCAGCAGTTACTCCCAGGGATTTGGCTACACCTTC
CASSYSQGFGYTF
>TRBV4-3|-|-|TRBJ2-1
TGCGCCAGCAGCCGTGGGAAGTCCTACAATGAGCAGTTCTTC
CASSRGKSYNEQFF
>TRBV5-1|TRBD2|-|TRBJ2-2
TGCGCCAGCAGCCCGGGAGGGGAAGGAACCGGGGAGCTGTTTTTT
CASSPGGEGTGELFF
>TRBV4-2|-|-|TRBJ1-2
TGTGCCAGCAGCCAAGAAGACAGGAACTATGGCTACACCTTC
CASSQEDRNYGYTF
>TRBV19|TRBD1|once|TRBJ1-2
TGTGCCAGTAGATGGGGGGGACAGGGGAAAGGTGGCTACACCTTC
CASRWGGQGKGGYTF
>TRBV6-1|-|-|TRBJ1-1
TGTGCCAGCAGTGATTCTCCCACTGAAGCTTTCTTT
CASSDSPTEAFF
>TRBV7-2|-|-|TRBJ2-5
TGTGCCAGCAGCGAGCAAGGGTTAGAACAAGAGACCCAGTACTTC
CASSEQGLEQETQYF
>TRBV10-3|-|once|TRBJ2-5
TGTGCCATCAGTGAACCTGGGACGGGACAAGAGACCCAGTACTTC
CAISEPGTGQETQYF
>TRBV5-1|TRBD2|-|TRBJ2-6
TGCGCCAGCAGCAGACTAGCCCAAAACTCTGGGGCCAACGTCCTGACTTTC
CASSRLAQNSGANVLTF
>TRBV11-3|-|-|TRBJ2-1
TGTGCCAGCAGCCCCGAGGGGAGACGGGAGCAGTTCTTC
CASSPEGRREQFF
>TRBV5-1|-|-|TRBJ2-5
TGCGCCAGCAGTGGTTCGGGAGCAGGGGAGACCCAGTACTTC
CASSGSGAGETQYF
>TRBV7-8|-|once|TRBJ2-2
TGTGCCAGCAGCTTAGATGCATTTCGCACCGGGGAGCTGTTTTTT
CASSLDAFRTGELFF
>TRBV7-8|-|-|TRBJ2-2
TGTGCCAGCAGCATCACCGGGGAGCTGTTTTTT
CASSITGELFF
>TRBV6-1|TRBD2|-|TRBJ2-7
TGTGCCAGCACTTCCGGGACTAGTAACCACGAGCAGTACTTC
CASTSGTSNHEQYF
>TRBV19|-|-|TRBJ2-5
TGTGCCAGTAGCCGGGCCCCGGGGCAAGAGACCCAGTACTTC
CASSRAPGQETQYF
>TRBV5-6|-|-|TRBJ2-7
TGTGCCAGCTGCTTGGGGACCGGGGGTCGGGGGTACGAGCAGTACTTC
CASCLGTGGRGYEQYF
>TRBV4-2|-|-|TRBJ2-2
TGTGCCCTAAGTAGCGAAGGGAACACCGGGGAGCTGTTTTTT
CALSSEGNTGELFF
>TRBV10-3|-|-|TRBJ1-5
TGTGCCATCGGGATACAGGGAGATCAGCCCCAGCATTTT
CAIGIQGDQPQHF
>TRBV4-3|TRBD1|-|TRBJ1-2
TGCGCCAGCAGCCAAGATCATGAGGGGGCTTTACACTATGGCTACACCTTC
CASSQDHEGALHYGYTF
>TRBV5-8|-|-|TRBJ1-2
TGTGCCAGCAGCTTGATTGTCTCGGGGGCCTATGGCTACACCTTC
CASSLIVSGAYGYTF
>TRBV5-5|-|-|TRBJ2-7
TGTGCCAGCAGCCCGACAGGAACCTACGAGCAGTACTTC
CASSPTGTYEQYF
>TRBV12-5|-|-|TRBJ2-1
TGTGCTAGTGGCCGATCCTCGGACTCCTACAATGAGCAGTTCTTC
CASGRSSDSYNEQFF
>TRBV7-8|-|-|TRBJ2-7
TGTGCCAGCAGCCCGACGGACTGGAGATCCTACGAGCAGTACTTC
CASSPTDWRSYEQYF
>TRBV5-1|-|-|TRBJ2-1
TGCGCCAGCAGCACGCGTTCGGAAGGGTACAATGAGCAGTTCTTC
CASSTRSEGYNEQFF
>TRBV29-1|-|once|TRBJ1-1
TGCAGCGTTGTACCCAGCCCCCAGGAAGCTTTCTTT
CSVVPSPQEAFF
>TRBV21-1|-|-|TRBJ2-2
TGTGCCAGCCGTGGGACTAGCGGACCAAGGTTGGGCACCGGGGAGCTGTTTTTT
CASRGTSGPRLGTGELFF
>TRBV10-3|-|-|TRBJ1-1
TGTGCCATCAGTGAAAGGGAATATGAAGCTTTCTTT
CAISEREYEAFF
>TRBV2|-|-|TRBJ1-1
TGTGCCAGCAGGGTGGACAGTCATGAAGCTTTCTTT
CASRVDSHEAFF
>TRBV29-1|-|-|TRBJ1-2
TGCAGCGTTTTGCGAGGGGGGTATGGCTACACCTTC
CSVLRGGYGYTF
>TRBV7-3|-|-|TRBJ2-7
TGTGCCAGCAGCTCCTATTTGGACTCCCAGCAGTACTTC
CASSSYLDSQQYF
>TRBV2|TRBD1|-|TRBJ1-2
TGTGCCAGCAGAAGCGAGGGACAGGGGGTGAGTGGCTACACCTTC
CASRSEGQGVSGYTF
>TRBV19|-|-|TRBJ2-7
TGTGCCAGTAGTCCCGGACCCCGTTCCGAGCAGTACTTC
CASSPGPRSEQYF
>TRBV4-3|-|once|TRBJ2-7
TGCGCCAGCAGCCAAGACGGAGCCTACGAGCAGTACTTC
CASSQDGAYEQYF
>TRBV5-5|TRBD2|-|TRBJ2-3
TGTGCCAGCAGCTTGGATCAGCGGGAGGGCCGGGACACAGATACGCAGTATTTT
CASSLDQREGRDTDTQYF
>TRBV6-5|TRBD1|few|TRBJ2-5
TGTGCCAGCAGCTACCGGGACAGACAAGAGACCCAGTACTTC
CASSYRDRQETQYF
>TRBV15|-|-|TRBJ1-1
TGTGCCACCAGCAGAGGAGACGATTGGGGAGTTGAAGCTTTCTTT
CATSRGDDWGVEAFF
>TRBV10-1|-|-|TRBJ2-3
TGCGCCAGCAGTGATCCTAGCGTCACAGATACGCAGTATTTT
CASSDPSVTDTQYF
>TRBV27|TRBD2|-|TRBJ2-2
TGTGCCAGCAGCCGGACGCGGGGACTAGCCAACACCGGGGAGCTGTTTTTT
CASSRTRGLANTGELFF
>TRBV2|-|-|TRBJ1-4
TGTGCCAGCAGTGGCCAGGAGAATGAAAAACTGTTTTTT
CASSGQENEKLFF
>TRBV5-4|-|-|TRBJ1-1
TGTGCCAGCCGCATCCAGAGGAACACTGAAGCTTTCTTT
CASRIQRNTEAFF